This T cell receptor beta chain was obtained from a study of cytomegalovirus exposure and HLA in healthy donors. Whole-study context: Findings of an earlier analysis included under 140 million unique TCR beta sequences from 180 million or so T cells.

A remark on this clone: As yet, its antigen is unknown.

Study-wide points: Productive rates of about 87% or about 30% were seen for most TCR beta V segments in an earlier analysis. Highly shared variants forming one cluster were likely a sequencing artifact. Sequencing depth roughly uniform across donors was assumed in presence/absence analyses.

Trimming removed 8 bases from V and 3 bases from J, with 17 bases in between. Germline V gene lookup returns CDR1 KGHSH and CDR2 LQKENI. CDR3 length equals 15 residues. PCR involved 60 Vbeta and 13 Jbeta primers. Clones were sequenced by immunoSEQ multiplex PCR, and TCRdb holds only the in-frame ones, with some missing. Recorded here are approximately 79,000 clones; the top ten clones represent roughly 5%. Sequenced material: PBMCs. The gene calls are TRBV18 and TRBJ1-5; D is perhaps TRBD1 (6 bases). The origin of this receptor is a man in his forties in good health and CMV-seronegative. CDR3 sequence: CASTRGGDPNQPQHF. The CDR3 DNA reads as TGTGCCAGCACCAGGGGAGGGGACCCCAATCAGCCCCAGCATTTT.